Listed below are T cell receptor beta chains from one sample, sequenced in a study of blood T cell repertoires in COVID-19. Method: immunoSEQ multiplex PCR; TCRdb's copy keeps in-frame clones and lacks some. The table shows over 150,000 clones, with 85% to 90% occurring only once. The specimen was peripheral blood. The source is a man in his 60s with COVID-19, enrolled during active disease. Both conserved end residues are part of each CDR3. The order of the fields is CDR3 protein, J gene, V gene.

cdr3_aa: CAWSGMGLTYGYTF; j_call: TRBJ1-2; v_call: TRBV30
cdr3_aa: CATSESGSPSYEQYF; j_call: TRBJ2-7; v_call: TRBV24-1
cdr3_aa: CASSPVTGGASGANVLTF; j_call: TRBJ2-6; v_call: TRBV18
cdr3_aa: CASNPQAGVDGYTF; j_call: TRBJ1-2; v_call: TRBV6-6
cdr3_aa: CASRQGANYNEQFF; j_call: TRBJ2-1; v_call: TRBV11-3
cdr3_aa: CAISESGQGAMGYTF; j_call: TRBJ1-2; v_call: TRBV10-3
cdr3_aa: CASSQDGLAGGGETQYF; j_call: TRBJ2-5; v_call: TRBV4-3
cdr3_aa: CASKRQVNTEAFF; j_call: TRBJ1-1; v_call: TRBV6-5
cdr3_aa: CASSPPGLNTEAFF; j_call: TRBJ1-1; v_call: TRBV9
cdr3_aa: CASSQEVGGASGNTIYF; j_call: TRBJ1-3; v_call: TRBV3-1/TRBV3-2
cdr3_aa: CASSQTSGGVDTQYF; j_call: TRBJ2-3; v_call: TRBV7-9
cdr3_aa: CASSAKHSNQPQHF; j_call: TRBJ1-5; v_call: TRBV6-6
cdr3_aa: CASSLSGRADGYTF; j_call: TRBJ1-2; v_call: TRBV27
cdr3_aa: CVFGREGNEQFF; j_call: TRBJ2-1; v_call: TRBV10-1